This T cell receptor beta chain was obtained from a study of beta chain features in type 1 diabetes. Reverse transcription of all isolated RNA meant that expressed TCRB transcripts were sequenced. TCRdb's copy holds only in-frame clones and misses some; the assay was immunoSEQ multiplex PCR. The data show a few hundred thousand clones, approximately 25% seen once. Broader study findings: Moderate but significant shortening of TCRB CDR3s was recorded in all four CD4+ subsets from Type 1 diabetes patients.

As for this clone: The antigen is undetermined.

Trimming stripped 3 bases from V and 3 bases from J, with 11 bases between. The germline gives CDR1 LNHDA, CDR2 SQIVND (reference sequence). The CDR3 length is 14 residues. This TCR was recovered from a woman aged 25 to 39 with type 1 diabetes. The gene calls are TRBV19 and TRBJ1-1; D is undetermined. The source material was naive CD4+ T cells from blood. The CDR3 here is CASSIAGGYTEAFF. The CDR3 DNA follows: TGTGCCAGTAGTATTGCAGGAGGATACACTGAAGCTTTCTTT.